What follows are 10 T cell receptor beta chains derived from one specimen sequenced in a study of blood T cell repertoires in COVID-19. Measured with immunoSEQ multiplex PCR; TCRdb has only the in-frame clones, and not every one. Here the sample spans about 200,000 clones, approximately 90% being singletons. The sequencing sample was made of peripheral blood. These receptors were obtained from a man over 45 with COVID-19, enrolled during active disease.

The chain joins TRBV7-8 to TRBJ2-2, with a possible D match to TRBD2 (5 bases). Trimming shortened V by 4 bases and J by 1 base, and 16 bases separated the two germline ends. The CDR3 runs 17 residues. In germline, CDR1 is SGHVS, CDR2 FQNEAQ. The CDR3 here is CASSSGVLVRNTGELFF. The CDR3 bases are TGTGCCAGCAGCTCCGGGGTGCTAGTCCGGAACACCGGGGAGCTGTTTTTT. Using reference TRBV7-8 and TRBJ2-2 for the parts outside the CDR3, the full variable domain is GAGVSQSPRYKVAKRGQDVALRCDPISGHVSLFWYQQALGQGPEFLTYFQNEAQLDKSGLPSDRFFAERPEGSVSTLKIQRTQQEDSAVYLCASSSGVLVRNTGELFFGEGSRLTVL.

This chain joins TRBV6-5 and TRBJ2-3; 7 bases are a match to TRBD2. J lost 4 bases, V lost 6 bases, and 10 bases had no gene match. The CDR3 has 15 amino acids. Germline CDR1 reads MNHEY; CDR2 reads SVGAGI. CDR3 bases: TGTGCCAGCAGCCGAGCACTAGCGATCGCAGATACGCAGTATTTT. Translating gives CASSRALAIADTQYF.

This chain uses TRBV2 with TRBJ2-1; no reliable D call. V shed 5 bases and J shed 12 bases, with 11 bases lying between them. Per germline, CDR1 SNHLY and CDR2 FYNNEI. The CDR3 sequence is 11 residues long. CDR3 in DNA: TGTGCCAGCAGTCTTCTAGTTGGGCAGTTCTTC. This encodes CASSLLVGQFF.

CDR3 sequence: CASSSPANTGELFF. The CDR3 DNA reads TGTGCCAGCAGTTCGCCAGCGAACACCGGGGAGCTGTTTTTT. The V call is TRBV6-6, the J call TRBJ2-2, with D hard to call. CDR3 length equals 14 residues. Deletions cut 4 bases from V and 0 bases from J, with 6 bases between. Germline CDR1 is MNHNY and CDR2 is SVGAGI (reference sequence).

The chain combines TRBV6-1 with TRBJ2-7; weak D call: TRBD2 (5 bases). The CDR3 length is 14 residues. Per germline, CDR1 MNHNS and CDR2 SASEGT. Trimming removed 2 bases at V and 1 base at J, with 9 bases between. The CDR3 region has the DNA TGTGCCAGCAGTGAAAGCGGCAGTTCCTACGAGCAGTACTTC. Protein product: CASSESGSSYEQYF.

The chain has TRBV19 and TRBJ1-5; the D is unclear. V lost 1 base and J 0 bases, leaving 7 bases between the germline ends. Germline values: CDR1 LNHDA, CDR2 SQIVND (reference sequence). This CDR3 spans 15 amino acids. Here the CDR3 reads CASSIGLSSNQPQHF. DNA of the CDR3: TGTGCCAGTAGTATAGGACTCAGTAGCAATCAGCCCCAGCATTTT.

The chain carries TRBV5-6 and TRBJ2-1; tentative D call: TRBD1 (5 bases). CDR1 and CDR2 from the germline V gene are SGHDT and YYEEEE. This CDR3 is built from 15 residues. V was shortened by 2 bases and J by 0 bases, with 9 bases between the two germline ends. The CDR3 region is CASSFDSSSYNEQFF. CDR3 coding DNA: TGTGCCAGCAGCTTTGACAGCAGCTCCTACAATGAGCAGTTCTTC. The whole variable domain, filled in from reference TRBV5-6 and TRBJ2-1, reads DAGVTQSPTHLIKTRGQQVTLRCSPKSGHDTVSWYQQALGQGPQFIFQYYEEEERQRGNFPDRFSGHQFPNYSSELNVNALLLGDSALYLCASSFDSSSYNEQFFGPGTRLTVL.

V and J are TRBV15 and TRBJ1-5; a weak D match, TRBD1 (5 bases). Between the trimmed V and J ends, which lost 0 bases and 0 bases, there was a span of 15 bases. The CDR3 is made up of 18 amino acids. CDR1 is LNHNV, CDR2 YYDKDF, per germline (reference sequence). The CDR3 region is CATSRDGSATASNQPQHF. CDR3 coding DNA: TGTGCCACCAGCAGAGACGGATCCGCGACAGCTAGCAATCAGCCCCAGCATTTT.

The V gene is TRBV5-6, the J gene TRBJ2-3, with TRBD2 identical over 7 bases. The CDR3 is 15 residues long. Germline V CDR1 and CDR2: SGHDT, YYEEEE. Trimming took 3 bases from V and 2 from J; bases not matched to a gene: 6. The CDR3 DNA reads as TGTGCCAGCAGCTCAGCCGGGACTAACACAGATACGCAGTATTTT. Protein: CASSSAGTNTDTQYF.

The rearrangement uses TRBV19 and TRBJ2-7; 8 bases align to TRBD2. CDR3 length: 13 amino acids. The trim removed 8 bases at V and 2 bases at J, leaving 5 bases unmatched. Germline V CDR1 and CDR2: LNHDA, SQIVND (reference sequence). The chain's CDR3 is CASSAGATYEQYF. CDR3 nucleotides: TGTGCCAGTTCAGCGGGAGCGACCTACGAGCAGTACTTC.